What follows are 27 T cell receptor beta chains derived from one specimen sequenced in a study of cytotoxic CD8 clonotypes in ibrutinib-treated CLL (TCRdb year 2021). Library construction relied on the immunoSEQ multiplex PCR assay. TCRdb's version of the immuneACCESS table is confined to in-frame rearrangements and falls short of the full clone set. An unresolved V gene accounts for under half of the shortfall where checked; the remainder is of unknown origin. The sample contains approximately 47,000 clones, 65% to 70% of them found a single time. 20% to 25% of the sample goes to the ten largest clones. Taken with the paper, the label for time point translates to: approximately 25 months on ibrutinib. The sample here was PBMCs, taken after 24 months of ibrutinib treatment. These receptors came from a human donor with chronic lymphocytic leukemia.

The chain combines TRBV5-1 with TRBJ2-2, with TRBD1 matching 8 bases. Trimming cost V 0 bases and J 1 base; bases outside gene matches: 8. Germline V gene data show CDR1 as SGHRS and CDR2 as YFSETQ. This CDR3 contains 18 residues. The CDR3 protein is CASSLGWTGRRNTGELFF. CDR3 sequence (DNA): TGCGCCAGCAGCTTGGGCTGGACAGGGAGGCGGAACACCGGGGAGCTGTTTTTT.

This clone was seen repeatedly, ten times or more. The genes are TRBV28 and TRBJ2-7; D is possibly TRBD2 (5 bases). This CDR3 comprises 14 residues. The V end lost 2 bases, the J end lost 2 bases, and 10 bases lay between the germline ends. Looked up from germline, CDR1 is MDHEN and CDR2 is SYDVKM. This CDR3 reads CASSLAGPPYEQYF. For the CDR3, the DNA is TGTGCCAGCAGTTTAGCGGGTCCGCCCTACGAGCAGTACTTC.

V and J are TRBV19 and TRBJ1-5; D gene uncertain. Trimming took 9 bases from V and 4 from J, leaving 10 bases between them. The length of the CDR3 is 12 residues. Germline CDR1 LNHDA, CDR2 SQIVND (reference sequence). The CDR3 loop reads CASRGPNQPQHF. CDR3 nucleotides: TGTGCCAGCCGCGGACCTAATCAGCCCCAGCATTTT.

The chain uses TRBV6-5 and TRBJ1-6, with TRBD1 matching over 9 bases. The junction had 3 bases not matched to a gene; V was cut back by 6 bases and J by 6 bases. The CDR3 has 14 amino acids. In germline, CDR1 is MNHEY, CDR2 SVGAGI. CDR3: CASRAGQGNSPLHF. The CDR3 coding sequence is TGTGCCAGCAGAGCGGGACAGGGTAATTCACCCCTCCACTTT.

The CDR3 DNA sequence: TGTGCCAGCAGTGAAGACCTCATAGCAGGGTCCTTAGGCGAAAAACTGTTTTTT. This gives the protein CASSEDLIAGSLGEKLFF. The chain joins TRBV2 to TRBJ1-4; perhaps TRBD1 as D (5 bases). The ends were cut back, 1 base at V and 8 bases at J, with 23 bases in the middle. The germline V gene has CDR1 SNHLY and CDR2 FYNNEI. This CDR3 is 18 amino acids long.

This clone has a single count. J is TRBJ2-7 and V is TRBV5-1, with D tentatively TRBD1 (6 bases). The germline V gene has CDR1 SGHRS and CDR2 YFSETQ. CDR3 length: 14 amino acids. V shed 0 bases and J shed 5 bases, with 12 bases lying between them. As DNA, the CDR3 is TGCGCCAGCAGCTTGGGTGGGGGCAGCAACGAGCAGTACTTC. Residues: CASSLGGGSNEQYF.

The V and J genes are TRBV2 and TRBJ2-7; 9 nucleotides align to TRBD2. The CDR3 contains 14 residues. The germline CDR1 and CDR2 sequences are SNHLY and FYNNEI. The trim removed 7 bases at V and 3 bases at J, leaving 7 bases unmatched. The CDR3 here is CASTPAGGYYEQYF. The CDR3 nucleotides are TGTGCCAGCACCCCAGCGGGAGGTTACTACGAGCAGTACTTC.

This clone has more than one count but fewer than ten. The chain couples TRBV2 to TRBJ2-2; D is possibly TRBD1 (6 bases). The CDR3 sequence is 15 residues long. The germline V gene has CDR1 SNHLY and CDR2 FYNNEI. V lost 7 bases and J 4 bases, leaving 16 bases between the germline ends. This CDR3 reads CASTLGQGSTGELFF. CDR3 DNA sequence: TGTGCCAGCACCCTGGGGCAGGGGAGCACCGGGGAGCTGTTTTTT.

The chain joins TRBV23-1 to TRBJ2-5; D is unclear. TRBV23-1 is filed as an ORF, its function uncertain. The CDR3 consists of 13 residues. Trimming cost V 8 bases and J 5 bases, with 15 bases left between them. In nucleotides, the CDR3 is TGCGCCAGCTCACAGTCCCCATCCGAGACCCAGTACTTC. This encodes CASSQSPSETQYF.

The chain employs TRBV5-1 and TRBJ1-2; D is ambiguous. Germline assignment: CDR1 SGHRS and CDR2 YFSETQ. Deletions cut 4 bases from V and 0 bases from J, with 13 bases between. The CDR3 extends over 15 amino acids. The CDR3 loop reads CASSMKTPSNYGYTF. DNA of the CDR3: TGCGCCAGCAGCATGAAAACACCATCTAACTATGGCTACACCTTC.

The chain has TRBV10-2 and TRBJ2-3; D not resolved. The germline gives CDR1 WSHSY, CDR2 SAAADI. V was cut by 7 bases and J by 6 bases, with 11 bases left in between. The CDR3 consists of 12 residues. CDR3 bases: TGCGCCAGCACGGACCCCGGGGATACGCAGTATTTT. Its protein is CASTDPGDTQYF.

This chain joins TRBV2 and TRBJ1-1, with TRBD1 as a possible D gene (6 bases). CDR3 length equals 14 residues. Looked up from germline, CDR1 is SNHLY and CDR2 is FYNNEI. V lost 9 bases and J 1 base, leaving 15 bases between the germline ends. The CDR3 region has the DNA TGTGCCAGAAGGGGGGGCGCGGAGAACACTGAAGCTTTCTTT. It yields the protein CARRGGAENTEAFF.

The V and J genes are TRBV7-6 and TRBJ2-3; the D gene could be TRBD1 or TRBD2 (5 bases each). The germline V gene has CDR1 SGHVS and CDR2 FNYEAQ. This CDR3 region has 19 residues. V lost 0 bases to trimming and J lost 7 bases, with 26 bases between them. The CDR3 protein is CASSLANPRGPALSYTQYF. The CDR3 DNA reads TGTGCCAGCAGCTTAGCAAATCCGAGGGGACCGGCCCTGTCCTATACGCAGTATTTT.

This chain uses TRBV7-9 with TRBJ1-2, with D perhaps matching TRBD1 (5 bases). V lost 8 bases and J 8 bases, leaving 18 bases between the germline ends. The CDR3 totals 13 residues. The germline CDR1 and CDR2 sequences are SEHNR and FQNEAQ (reference sequence). The CDR3 protein is CASGEGQGDGYTF. The CDR3 nucleotides are TGTGCCAGCGGGGAAGGGCAGGGCGACGGCTACACCTTC. The full variable domain, in which reference TRBV7-9 and TRBJ1-2 provide the parts outside the CDR3, is DTGVSQNPRHKITKRGQNVTFRCDPISEHNRLYWYRQTLGQGPEFLTYFQNEAQLEKSRLLSDRFSAERPKGSFSTLEIQRTEQGDSAMYLCASGEGQGDGYTFGSGTRLTVV.

The chain carries TRBV29-1 and TRBJ2-1, with TRBD2 identical over 9 bases. The CDR3 is made up of 13 amino acids. Germline CDR1 reads SQVTM; CDR2 reads ANQGSEA. V shed 5 bases, J shed 7 bases, and the junction held 6 bases outside the gene matches. CDR3 protein: CSVRSGGGNEQFF. DNA of the CDR3: TGCAGCGTTCGTAGCGGGGGAGGGAATGAGCAGTTCTTC.

The J gene is TRBJ1-1, the V gene TRBV6-5; D not certain. The CDR3 totals 14 residues. Trimming removed 2 bases from V and 5 bases from J, with 12 bases in between. CDR1 is MNHEY, CDR2 SVGAGI, per germline. Here the CDR3 DNA reads TGTGCCAGCAGTTACGGGAGGTATTTGACTGAAGCTTTCTTT. It is translated as CASSYGRYLTEAFF.

V usage is TRBV28 and J usage is TRBJ2-1; TRBD2 matches 14 bases. The germline CDR1 and CDR2 sequences are MDHEN and SYDVKM. Trimming at V came to 5 bases and at J to 3 bases, leaving 15 bases not matched to a gene. The CDR3 contains 20 residues. The CDR3 DNA sequence: TGTGCCAGCAGTGGGCTCCCCGGGACTAGCGGGAGAGGGAGCTACAATGAGCAGTTCTTC. This translates into CASSGLPGTSGRGSYNEQFF.

In this sample, this clone turned up a few times. The chain combines TRBV6-5 with TRBJ1-2; D possibly corresponds to TRBD1 (6 bases). Trimming took off 5 bases at V and 3 bases at J, with 13 bases between the two ends. The CDR3 covers 14 residues. Germline lookup yields CDR1 MNHEY and CDR2 SVGAGI. CDR3 nucleotides: TGTGCCAGCAGTAATCTCGGGACATACTATGGCTACACCTTC. The encoded protein is CASSNLGTYYGYTF.

This clone was observed a few times. The gene calls are TRBV11-2 and TRBJ2-5, with TRBD2 matching 9 bases. Trimming at V came to 5 bases and at J to 1 base, leaving 8 bases not matched to a gene. The CDR3 loop spans 16 amino acids. Per the germline V gene, CDR1 is SGHAT and CDR2 is FQNNGV. CDR3 nucleotides: TGTGCCAGCAGCGAGGGGGCTAGCGGGGTCCAAGAGACCCAGTACTTC. Translation: CASSEGASGVQETQYF.

The V call is TRBV5-1, the J call TRBJ1-1, with D unclear. The germline gives CDR1 SGHRS, CDR2 YFSETQ. This CDR3 comprises 14 residues. The V end was cut by 0 bases, the J end by 3 bases, with 9 bases between. As DNA, the CDR3 is TGCGCCAGCAGCTTGGAAGGAGTATACACTGAAGCTTTCTTT. Encoded protein: CASSLEGVYTEAFF.

In this sample, this clone turned up many times. The chain recombines TRBV10-3 with TRBJ1-5, with 7 positions matching TRBD1. Germline trimming cut 5 bases from V and 6 bases from J; bases unmatched to any gene: 4. The length of the CDR3 is 13 residues. From germline, CDR1 is ENHRY and CDR2 SYGVKD. The DNA for the CDR3 is TGTGCCATCAGTCCGACAGGGACTCAGCCCCAGCATTTT. It translates to CAISPTGTQPQHF.

The rearrangement uses TRBV5-1 and TRBJ2-1; 13 bases match TRBD2. The V segment lost 6 bases and the J segment 0 bases; nucleotides outside the gene matches: 9. CDR1 is SGHRS, CDR2 YFSETQ, per germline. This CDR3 comprises 18 residues. CDR3: CASTPGLAGPSSYNEQFF. CDR3 sequence (DNA): TGCGCCAGCACCCCGGGACTAGCGGGGCCCAGCTCCTACAATGAGCAGTTCTTC.

The chain recombines TRBV2 with TRBJ2-5; 7 bases line up with TRBD1. V shed 7 bases, J shed 1 base, and the junction held 9 bases outside the gene matches. Per germline, CDR1 SNHLY and CDR2 FYNNEI. This CDR3 has 15 amino acids. The CDR3 protein is CASKLLGQPQETQYF. CDR3 DNA sequence: TGTGCCAGCAAGCTGCTGGGACAGCCCCAAGAGACCCAGTACTTC.

V usage is TRBV7-9 and J usage is TRBJ2-7; TRBD1 matches at 7 bases. Losses at the gene ends were 5 bases for V and 2 bases for J; bases not matched to a gene: 9. This CDR3 comprises 15 residues. Germline V lookup: CDR1 SEHNR, CDR2 FQNEAQ (reference sequence). This CDR3 reads CASSTTTGMAYEQYF. The CDR3 DNA follows: TGTGCCAGCAGCACAACGACAGGGATGGCCTACGAGCAGTACTTC.

The chain combines TRBV15 with TRBJ1-4, with D unclear. CDR1 is LNHNV, CDR2 YYDKDF, per germline (reference sequence). This CDR3 region has 15 residues. Deletions cut 4 bases from V and 2 bases from J, with 11 bases between. DNA for the CDR3: TGTGCCACCAGCAACCTCCGGACCACTAATGAAAAACTGTTTTTT. It yields the protein CATSNLRTTNEKLFF.

This rearrangement joins TRBV5-4 to TRBJ2-3; TRBD1 matches at 8 bases. J was trimmed by 11 bases and V by 5 bases; bases with no gene match: 13. CDR3 size: 14 residues. Germline V gene lookup returns CDR1 SGHNT and CDR2 YYREEE (reference sequence). CDR3 sequence: CASSVQGASGMQYF. The CDR3 coding sequence is TGTGCCAGCAGTGTCCAGGGGGCCTCAGGCATGCAGTATTTT.

This clone was seen only once. The chain joins TRBV6-1 to TRBJ1-1, with a possible D match to TRBD1 (6 bases). The germline CDR1 and CDR2 sequences are MNHNS and SASEGT. V gave up 10 bases and J gave up 5 bases, with 11 bases separating them. This CDR3 has 11 residues. In DNA form, the CDR3 reads TGTGCCACCAACAGGGTAACTGAAGCTTTCTTT. This gives the protein CATNRVTEAFF.